The 5 T cell receptor beta chains reported below all come from one sample, sequenced in a study of blood T cell dynamics during melanoma immunotherapy. This table comes from immunoSEQ multiplex PCR, and its TCRdb copy is limited to in-frame clones, with some not included. Of about 8,600 clones in the sample, 87% were seen once. Described time point: week 3, after first cycle of checkpoint inhibitor. Sample: blood, taken from a patient treated with checkpoint blockade. These receptor sequences come from a human donor with melanoma.

The rearrangement joins TRBV29-1 to TRBJ2-7, with D possibly TRBD1 on 6 matching bases. Trimming shortened V by 7 bases and J by 3 bases, and 10 bases separated the two germline ends. The CDR3 runs to 11 residues. Germline values: CDR1 SQVTM, CDR2 ANQGSEA. The CDR3 DNA reads TGCAGCGCCTCGGACAGCTACGAGCAGTACTTC. The encoded protein is CSASDSYEQYF.

V is TRBV6-1 and J is TRBJ1-3; tentatively, D is TRBD1 (6 bases). Trimming shortened V by 7 bases and J by 2 bases, and 12 bases separated the two germline ends. The CDR3 contains 14 residues. CDR1 is MNHNS, CDR2 SASEGT, per germline. CDR3 DNA: TGTGCCAGCATACAGGGCAGGGCTGGAAACACCATATATTTT. As protein: CASIQGRAGNTIYF.

The V gene is TRBV5-1, the J gene TRBJ2-5, with no clear D. Trimming removed 3 bases from V and 2 bases from J, with 5 bases in between. CDR3 length: 12 residues. Germline CDR1 SGHRS, CDR2 YFSETQ. CDR3 amino acids: CASSSGQETQYF. CDR3 nucleotides: TGCGCCAGCAGCTCTGGTCAAGAGACCCAGTACTTC.

The chain combines TRBV9 with TRBJ2-1; 11 nucleotides align to TRBD1. In germline, CDR1 is SGDLS, CDR2 YYNGEE. V lost 1 base and J lost 9; bases outside the gene matches: 6. The CDR3 sequence is 15 residues long. The CDR3 region has the DNA TGTGCCAGCAGCGTACTTGGACAGGGGGCGACTGAGCAGTTCTTC. It codes for CASSVLGQGATEQFF.

The chain is built from TRBV29-1 and TRBJ1-5, with D perhaps matching TRBD1 (5 bases). CDR3 size: 13 residues. Germline CDR1 and CDR2: SQVTM and ANQGSEA. Trimming removed 4 bases from V and 6 bases from J, with 13 bases in between. CDR3 protein: CSVGGGRAQPQHF. CDR3 coding DNA: TGCAGCGTTGGGGGGGGTAGAGCTCAGCCCCAGCATTTT. Full variable domain (rest looked up from reference TRBV29-1 and TRBJ1-5): SAVISQKPSRDICQRGTSLTIQCQVDSQVTMMFWYRQQPGQSLTLIATANQGSEATYESGFVIDKFPISRPNLTFSTLTVSNMSPEDSSIYLCSVGGGRAQPQHFGDGTRLSIL.